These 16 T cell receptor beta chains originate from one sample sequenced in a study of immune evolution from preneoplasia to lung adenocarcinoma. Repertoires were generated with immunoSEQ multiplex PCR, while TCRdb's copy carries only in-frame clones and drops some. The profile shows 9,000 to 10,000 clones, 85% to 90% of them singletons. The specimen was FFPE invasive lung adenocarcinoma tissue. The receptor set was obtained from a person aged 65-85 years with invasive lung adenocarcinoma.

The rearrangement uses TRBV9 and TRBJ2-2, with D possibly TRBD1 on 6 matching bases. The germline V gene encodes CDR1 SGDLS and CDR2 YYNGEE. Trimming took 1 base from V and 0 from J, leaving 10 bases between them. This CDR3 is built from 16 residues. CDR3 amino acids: CASSVRTAPNTGELFF. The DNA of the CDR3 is TGTGCCAGCAGCGTACGGACAGCCCCGAACACCGGGGAGCTGTTTTTT. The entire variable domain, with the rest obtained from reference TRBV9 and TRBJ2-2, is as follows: DSGVTQTPKHLITATGQRVTLRCSPRSGDLSVYWYQQSLDQGLQFLIQYYNGEERAKGNILERFSAQQFPDLHSELNLSSLELGDSALYFCASSVRTAPNTGELFFGEGSRLTVL.

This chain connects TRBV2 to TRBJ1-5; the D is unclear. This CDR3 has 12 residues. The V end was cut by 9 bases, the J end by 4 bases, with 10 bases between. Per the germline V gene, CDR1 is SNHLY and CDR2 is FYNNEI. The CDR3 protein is CASTGENQPQHF. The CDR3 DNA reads TGTGCCAGTACCGGGGAAAATCAGCCCCAGCATTTT.

The DNA for the CDR3 is TGTGCCAGCAGGACGACGGCTGAAGCTTTCTTT. This sequence encodes CASRTTAEAFF. V gene TRBV5-5 combines with J gene TRBJ1-1; no firm D call. Germline lookup yields CDR1 SGHKS and CDR2 YYEKEE (reference sequence). The germline V and J ends were trimmed by 5 bases and 6 bases, with 8 bases remaining between them. The length of the CDR3 is 11 residues. Full variable domain (remainder filled in from reference TRBV5-5 and TRBJ1-1): DAGVTQSPTHLIKTRGQQVTLRCSPISGHKSVSWYQQVLGQGPQFIFQYYEKEERGRGNFPDRFSARQFPNYSSELNVNALLLGDSALYLCASRTTAEAFFGQGTRLTVV.

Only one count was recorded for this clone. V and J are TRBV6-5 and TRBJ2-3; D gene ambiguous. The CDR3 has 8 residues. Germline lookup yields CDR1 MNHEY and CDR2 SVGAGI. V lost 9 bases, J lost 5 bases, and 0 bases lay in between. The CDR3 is CARDTQYF. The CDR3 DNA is TGTGCCAGAGATACGCAGTATTTT.

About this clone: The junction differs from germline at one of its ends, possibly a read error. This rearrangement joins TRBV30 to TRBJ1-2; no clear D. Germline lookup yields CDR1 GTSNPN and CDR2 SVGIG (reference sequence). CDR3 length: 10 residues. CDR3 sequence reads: CACGPVGIAF. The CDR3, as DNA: TGTGCCTGCGGTCCCGTGGGGATTGCCTTC. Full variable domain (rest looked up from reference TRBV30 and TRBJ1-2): SQTIHQWPATLVQPVGSPLSLECTVEGTSNPNLYWYRQAAGRGLQLLFYSVGIGQISSEVPQNLSASRPQDRQFILSSKKLLLSDSGFYLCACGPVGIAFGSGTRLTVV.

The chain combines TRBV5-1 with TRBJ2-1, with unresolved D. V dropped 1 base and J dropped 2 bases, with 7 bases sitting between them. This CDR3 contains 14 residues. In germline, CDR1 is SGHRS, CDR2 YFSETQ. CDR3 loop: CASSLSGAYNEQFF. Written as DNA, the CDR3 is TGCGCCAGCAGCTTGAGTGGCGCCTACAATGAGCAGTTCTTC. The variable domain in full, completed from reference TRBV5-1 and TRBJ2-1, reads KAGVTQTPRYLIKTRGQQVTLSCSPISGHRSVSWYQQTPGQGLQFLFEYFSETQRNKGNFPGRFSGRQFSNSRSEMNVSTLELGDSALYLCASSLSGAYNEQFFGPGTRLTVL.

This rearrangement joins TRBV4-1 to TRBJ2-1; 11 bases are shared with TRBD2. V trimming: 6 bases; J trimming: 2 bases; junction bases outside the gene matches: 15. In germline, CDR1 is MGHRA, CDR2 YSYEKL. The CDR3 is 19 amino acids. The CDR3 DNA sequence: TGCGCCAGCAGTCCAGGCGGTCTAGCGGGAGGAGGTCCCTACAATGAGCAGTTCTTC. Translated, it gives CASSPGGLAGGGPYNEQFF.

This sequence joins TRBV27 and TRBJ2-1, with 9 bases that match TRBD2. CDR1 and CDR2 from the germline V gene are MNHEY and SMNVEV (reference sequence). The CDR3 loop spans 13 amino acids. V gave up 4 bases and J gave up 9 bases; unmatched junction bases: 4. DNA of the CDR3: TGTGCCAGCAGTTCCCCGGGACTAGCTGAGCAGTTCTTC. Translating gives CASSSPGLAEQFF.

The DNA for the CDR3 is TGTGCCAGCAGCTTGGGACAGTTGACATACACTGAAGCTTTCTTT. Amino acid sequence: CASSLGQLTYTEAFF. The chain joins TRBV5-6 to TRBJ1-1, with TRBD1 as a possible D gene (5 bases). The V and J ends lost 0 bases and 3 bases respectively, with 12 bases between them. The CDR3 is 15 amino acids. The germline V gene has CDR1 SGHDT and CDR2 YYEEEE.

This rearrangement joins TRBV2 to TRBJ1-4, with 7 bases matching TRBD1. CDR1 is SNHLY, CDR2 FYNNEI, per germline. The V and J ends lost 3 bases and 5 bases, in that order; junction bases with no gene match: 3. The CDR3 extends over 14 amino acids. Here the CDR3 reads CASSDDRANEKLFF. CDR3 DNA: TGTGCCAGCAGTGATGACAGGGCGAATGAAAAACTGTTTTTT.

The CDR3 sequence: CASSLLQLCYEQYF. The CDR3 DNA reads as TGTGCCAGCAGTTTATTGCAGTTATGCTACGAGCAGTACTTC. J is TRBJ2-7 and V is TRBV27; D uncertain. Germline CDR1 MNHEY, CDR2 SMNVEV (reference sequence). The V end lost 1 base, the J end lost 3 bases, and 10 bases lay between the germline ends. This CDR3 is built from 14 residues.

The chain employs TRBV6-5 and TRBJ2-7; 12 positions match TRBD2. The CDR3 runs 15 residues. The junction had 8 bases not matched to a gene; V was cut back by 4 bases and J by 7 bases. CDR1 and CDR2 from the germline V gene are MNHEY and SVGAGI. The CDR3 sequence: CASSSPSGRVGEQYF. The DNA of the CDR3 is TGTGCCAGCAGTTCACCTAGCGGGAGGGTGGGGGAGCAGTACTTC.

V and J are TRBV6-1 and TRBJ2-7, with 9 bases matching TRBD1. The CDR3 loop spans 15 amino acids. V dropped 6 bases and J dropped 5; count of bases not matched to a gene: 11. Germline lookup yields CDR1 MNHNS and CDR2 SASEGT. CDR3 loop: CASRARTGGRDEQYF. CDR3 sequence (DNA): TGTGCCAGCAGAGCAAGAACAGGGGGCAGGGACGAGCAGTACTTC.

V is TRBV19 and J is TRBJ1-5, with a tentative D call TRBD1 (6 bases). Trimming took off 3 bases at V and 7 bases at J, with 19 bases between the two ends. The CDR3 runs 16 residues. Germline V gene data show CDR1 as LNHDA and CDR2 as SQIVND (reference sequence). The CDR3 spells CASSIPGDGARQPQHF. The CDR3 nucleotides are TGTGCCAGTAGTATTCCAGGGGACGGCGCCCGGCAGCCCCAGCATTTT.

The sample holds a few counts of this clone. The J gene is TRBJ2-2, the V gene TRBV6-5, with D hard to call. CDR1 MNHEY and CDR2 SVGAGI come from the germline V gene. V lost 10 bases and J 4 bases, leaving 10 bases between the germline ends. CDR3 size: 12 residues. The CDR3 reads CATTFTTGELFF. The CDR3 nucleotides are TGTGCCACCACTTTCACCACCGGGGAGCTGTTTTTT.

The CDR3 coding sequence is TGTGCCAGCAGCCCCCGGGATTTAAGCTCTGGAAACACCATATATTTT. Translation gives CASSPRDLSSGNTIYF. The J gene is TRBJ1-3, the V gene TRBV9; no firm D call. Deletions cut 4 bases from V and 0 bases from J, with 14 bases between. There are 16 residues in the CDR3. Looked up from germline, CDR1 is SGDLS and CDR2 is YYNGEE.